These T cell receptor beta chains were read from a single sample in a study of blood T cell repertoires in COVID-19. TCRdb's copy holds only in-frame clones and misses some; the assay was immunoSEQ multiplex PCR. The sample has approximately 92,000 clones, approximately 90% seen once. Specimen: peripheral blood. The receptors stem from an older woman with COVID-19, enrolled during active disease. The CDR3 runs from the conserved cysteine through the conserved F or W. The D gene is left open where the match is weak. Not all rows give a size; the values are once, few, many and, for expanded clones, a class.

d_call	v_call	j_call	clone_size	cdr3_nt	cdr3_aa
-	TRBV20-1	TRBJ1-6	-	TGCAATGGGGGGGCGAATTCACCCCTCCACTTT	CNGGANSPLHF
-	TRBV4-1	TRBJ2-5	-	TGCGCCAGCAGCCAGGCCGGACTTGTAGAGACCCAGTACTTC	CASSQAGLVETQYF
TRBD2	TRBV25-1	TRBJ2-7	-	TGTGCCAGCAGTGATACCGGGACGGGAGGGTACGAGCAGTACTTC	CASSDTGTGGYEQYF
TRBD1	TRBV11-2	TRBJ1-2	few	TGTGCCAGCAGCCCCGGTCGGGACAGCTCACTCTATGGCTACACCTTC	CASSPGRDSSLYGYTF
-	TRBV5-4	TRBJ2-3	-	TGTGCCAGCAGCCCCAGGGCGGGGGCCAACACAGATACGCAGTATTTT	CASSPRAGANTDTQYF
TRBD2	TRBV9	TRBJ2-1	-	TGTGCCAGCAGCCCACACACCCCCACTAGCGGGATTTGGAATGAGCAGTTCTTC	CASSPHTPTSGIWNEQFF
TRBD1	TRBV7-2	TRBJ1-6	-	TGTGCCAGCAGCGCACGACAAGATACAGGGGATCATTCACCCCTCCACTTT	CASSARQDTGDHSPLHF
-	TRBV10-3	TRBJ2-1	-	TGTGCCATCAGTGAGTCGATGGCGGTTGAGCAGTTCTTC	CAISESMAVEQFF
-	TRBV7-9	TRBJ2-1	-	TGTGCCAGCACTAGCTCCTACAATGAGCAGTTCTTC	CASTSSYNEQFF
-	TRBV5-1	TRBJ1-1	-	TGCGCCAGCAGCCCGGGACAGAACACTGAAGCTTTCTTT	CASSPGQNTEAFF
-	TRBV2	TRBJ2-2	-	TGTGCCAGCAGCACTCTAAACCCCGGGGAGCTGTTTTTT	CASSTLNPGELFF
-	TRBV19	TRBJ2-2	-	TGTGCCATCCGCAGGACGAACACCGGGGAGCTGTTTTTT	CAIRRTNTGELFF
TRBD1	TRBV6-5	TRBJ1-2	-	TGTGCCAGCAGTAGATCCGGGACAGGGTATGGCTACACCTTC	CASSRSGTGYGYTF
TRBD2	TRBV5-4	TRBJ2-7	-	TGTGCCAGCAGCCCAAGGACTAGCGGAAGCTCCTACGAGCAGTACTTC	CASSPRTSGSSYEQYF
-	TRBV10-3	TRBJ2-1	-	TGTGCCATCAGTGAGTTCGGGGACTCGTATGAGCAGTTCTTC	CAISEFGDSYEQFF
-	TRBV4-3	TRBJ1-2	-	TGCGCCAGCAGCCACAACAGGAACTATGGCTACACCTTC	CASSHNRNYGYTF
-	TRBV5-6	TRBJ2-2	-	TGTGCCAGCAGCTTGTCCCCAGAGAACACCGGGGAGCTGTTTTTT	CASSLSPENTGELFF